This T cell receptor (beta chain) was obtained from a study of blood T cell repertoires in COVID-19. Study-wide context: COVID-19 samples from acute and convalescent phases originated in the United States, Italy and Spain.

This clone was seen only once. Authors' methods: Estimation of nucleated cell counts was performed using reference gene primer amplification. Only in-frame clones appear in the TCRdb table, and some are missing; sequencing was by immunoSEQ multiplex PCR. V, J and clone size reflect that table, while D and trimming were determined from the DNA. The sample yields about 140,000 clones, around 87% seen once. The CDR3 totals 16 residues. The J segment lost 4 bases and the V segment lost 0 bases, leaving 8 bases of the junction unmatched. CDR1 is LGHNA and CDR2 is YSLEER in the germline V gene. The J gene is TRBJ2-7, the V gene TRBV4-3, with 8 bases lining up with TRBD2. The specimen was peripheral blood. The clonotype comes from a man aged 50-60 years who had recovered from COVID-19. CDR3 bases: TGCGCCAGCAGCCAAGATCGGGGGGGGGCGCTTTACGAGCAGTACTTC. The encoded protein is CASSQDRGGALYEQYF.